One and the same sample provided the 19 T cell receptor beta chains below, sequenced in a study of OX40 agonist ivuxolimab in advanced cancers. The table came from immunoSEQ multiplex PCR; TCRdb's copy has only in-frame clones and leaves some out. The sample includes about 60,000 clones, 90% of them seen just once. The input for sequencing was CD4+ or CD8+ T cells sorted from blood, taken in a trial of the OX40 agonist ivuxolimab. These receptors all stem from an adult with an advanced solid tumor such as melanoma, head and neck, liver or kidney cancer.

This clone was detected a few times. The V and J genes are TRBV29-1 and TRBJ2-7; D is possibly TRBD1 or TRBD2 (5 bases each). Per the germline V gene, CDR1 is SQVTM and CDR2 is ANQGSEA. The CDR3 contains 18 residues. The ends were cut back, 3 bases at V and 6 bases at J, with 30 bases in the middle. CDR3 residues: CSVEVSRGRSRQVSEQYF. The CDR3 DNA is TGCAGCGTTGAGGTATCGAGGGGACGAAGTCGCCAGGTCTCCGAGCAGTACTTC.

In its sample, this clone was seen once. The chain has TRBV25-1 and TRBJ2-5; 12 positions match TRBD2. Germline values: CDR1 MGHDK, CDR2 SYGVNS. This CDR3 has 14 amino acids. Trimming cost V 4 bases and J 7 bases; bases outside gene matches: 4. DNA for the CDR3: TGTGCCAGCAGTGTAACTAGCGGGAGGTTGACCCAGTACTTC. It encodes CASSVTSGRLTQYF.

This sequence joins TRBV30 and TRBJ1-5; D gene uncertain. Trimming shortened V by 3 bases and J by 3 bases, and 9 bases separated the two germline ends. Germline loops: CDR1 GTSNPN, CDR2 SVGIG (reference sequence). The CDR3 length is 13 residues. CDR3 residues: CAWSLFPNQPQHF. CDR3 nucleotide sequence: TGTGCCTGGAGCCTATTCCCCAATCAGCCCCAGCATTTT.

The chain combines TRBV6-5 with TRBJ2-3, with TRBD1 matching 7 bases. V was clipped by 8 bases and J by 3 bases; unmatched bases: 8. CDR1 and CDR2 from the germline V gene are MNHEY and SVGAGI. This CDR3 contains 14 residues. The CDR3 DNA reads TGTGCCAGCGGACCGGGACAGATTACAGATACGCAGTATTTT. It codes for CASGPGQITDTQYF.

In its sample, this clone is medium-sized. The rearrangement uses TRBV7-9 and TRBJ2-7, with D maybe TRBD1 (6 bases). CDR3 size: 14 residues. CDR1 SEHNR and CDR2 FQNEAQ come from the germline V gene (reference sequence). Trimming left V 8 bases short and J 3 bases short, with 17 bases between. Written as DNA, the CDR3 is TGTGCCAGCGGGGATGTTAGAGGGGGCTACGAGCAGTACTTC. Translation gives CASGDVRGGYEQYF.

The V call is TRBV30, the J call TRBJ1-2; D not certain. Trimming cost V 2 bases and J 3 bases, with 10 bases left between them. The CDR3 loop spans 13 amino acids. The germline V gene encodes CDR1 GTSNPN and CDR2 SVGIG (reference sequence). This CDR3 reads CAWSKGEDYGYTF. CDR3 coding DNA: TGTGCCTGGAGTAAAGGAGAGGACTATGGCTACACCTTC.

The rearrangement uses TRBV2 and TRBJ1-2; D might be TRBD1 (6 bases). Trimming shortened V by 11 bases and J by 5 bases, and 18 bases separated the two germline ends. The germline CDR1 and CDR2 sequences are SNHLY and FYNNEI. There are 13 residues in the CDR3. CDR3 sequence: CAGTRQVQYGYTF. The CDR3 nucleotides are TGTGCCGGGACGAGACAGGTTCAGTATGGCTACACCTTC.

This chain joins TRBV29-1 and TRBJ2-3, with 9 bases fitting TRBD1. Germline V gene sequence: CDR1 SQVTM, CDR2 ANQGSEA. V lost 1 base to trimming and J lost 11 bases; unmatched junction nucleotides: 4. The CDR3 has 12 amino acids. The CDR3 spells CSVEGDRVVQYF. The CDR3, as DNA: TGCAGCGTTGAAGGGGACAGGGTTGTGCAGTATTTT.

In nucleotides, the CDR3 is TGTGCCAGTAGACTTTGGGACAGGGTAGGAAATGAGCAGTTCTTC. Protein: CASRLWDRVGNEQFF. This rearrangement joins TRBV19 to TRBJ2-1, with 9 bases lining up with TRBD1. Per the germline V gene, CDR1 is LNHDA and CDR2 is SQIVND (reference sequence). CDR3 length: 15 amino acids. Trimming removed 6 bases from V and 7 bases from J; junction bases left unmatched: 10.

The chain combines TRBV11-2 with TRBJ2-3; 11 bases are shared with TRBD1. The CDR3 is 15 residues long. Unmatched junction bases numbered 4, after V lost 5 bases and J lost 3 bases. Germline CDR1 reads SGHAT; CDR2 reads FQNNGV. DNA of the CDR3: TGTGCCAGCAGCCCTGGACAGGGGGCAACAGATACGCAGTATTTT. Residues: CASSPGQGATDTQYF.

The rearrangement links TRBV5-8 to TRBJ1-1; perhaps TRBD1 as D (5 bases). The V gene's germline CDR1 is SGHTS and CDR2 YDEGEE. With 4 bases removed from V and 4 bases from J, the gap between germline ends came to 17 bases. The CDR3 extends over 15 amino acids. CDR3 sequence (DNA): TGTGCCAGCAGCCTCCTAGGTGCAAGGGGCACTGAAGCTTTCTTT. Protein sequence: CASSLLGARGTEAFF.

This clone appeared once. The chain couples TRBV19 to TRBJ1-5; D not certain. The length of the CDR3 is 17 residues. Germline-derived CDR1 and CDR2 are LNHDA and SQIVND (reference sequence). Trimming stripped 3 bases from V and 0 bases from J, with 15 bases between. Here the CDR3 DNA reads TGTGCCAGTAGTATCCGGGAGGCGCGGTATAGCAATCAGCCCCAGCATTTT. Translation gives CASSIREARYSNQPQHF.

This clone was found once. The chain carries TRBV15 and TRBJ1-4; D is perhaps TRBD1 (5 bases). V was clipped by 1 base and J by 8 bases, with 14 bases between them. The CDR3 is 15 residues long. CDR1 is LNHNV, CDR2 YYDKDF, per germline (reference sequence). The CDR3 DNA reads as TGTGCCACCAGCAGAGTAGCGGGGGTTGGAGAAAAACTGTTTTTT. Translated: CATSRVAGVGEKLFF. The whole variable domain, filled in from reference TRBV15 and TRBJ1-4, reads DAMVIQNPRYQVTQFGKPVTLSCSQTLNHNVMYWYQQKSSQAPKLLFHYYDKDFNNEADTPDNFQSRRPNTSFCFLDIRSPGLGDTAMYLCATSRVAGVGEKLFFGSGTQLSVL.

CDR3 sequence: CASSEAARGQGSGANVLTF. The CDR3 coding sequence is TGTGCCAGCAGTGAAGCCGCCCGGGGACAGGGCTCTGGGGCCAACGTCCTGACTTTC. The chain couples TRBV6-1 to TRBJ2-6, with 9 bases lining up with TRBD1. The CDR3 consists of 19 residues. V lost 0 bases, J lost 0 bases, and 6 bases stayed unmatched. Germline values: CDR1 MNHNS, CDR2 SASEGT.

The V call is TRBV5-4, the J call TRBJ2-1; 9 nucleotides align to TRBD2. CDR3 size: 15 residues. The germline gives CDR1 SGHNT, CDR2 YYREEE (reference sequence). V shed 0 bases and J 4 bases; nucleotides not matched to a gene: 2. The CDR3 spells CASSLGLAVYNEQFF. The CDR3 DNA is TGTGCCAGCAGCTTGGGACTAGCGGTGTACAATGAGCAGTTCTTC.

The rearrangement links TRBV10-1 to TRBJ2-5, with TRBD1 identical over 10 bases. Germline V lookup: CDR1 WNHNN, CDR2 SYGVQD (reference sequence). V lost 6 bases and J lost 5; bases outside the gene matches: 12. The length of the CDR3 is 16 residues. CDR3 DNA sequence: TGCGCCAGCAGCGGACAGCCGGGACAGGGGTTGGAGACCCAGTACTTC. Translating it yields CASSGQPGQGLETQYF.

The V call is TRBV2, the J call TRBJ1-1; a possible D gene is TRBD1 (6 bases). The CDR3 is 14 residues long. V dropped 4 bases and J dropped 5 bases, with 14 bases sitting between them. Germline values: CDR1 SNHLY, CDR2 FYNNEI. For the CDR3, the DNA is TGTGCCAGCAGTGCTAGGGGGTTTAAGACTGAAGCTTTCTTT. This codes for CASSARGFKTEAFF.

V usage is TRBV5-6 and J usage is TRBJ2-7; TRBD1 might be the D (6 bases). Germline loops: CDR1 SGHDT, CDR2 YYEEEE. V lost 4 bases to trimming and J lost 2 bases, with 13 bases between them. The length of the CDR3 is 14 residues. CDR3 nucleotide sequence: TGTGCCAGCAGCATTGGACAGAGCACCTACGAGCAGTACTTC. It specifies CASSIGQSTYEQYF.

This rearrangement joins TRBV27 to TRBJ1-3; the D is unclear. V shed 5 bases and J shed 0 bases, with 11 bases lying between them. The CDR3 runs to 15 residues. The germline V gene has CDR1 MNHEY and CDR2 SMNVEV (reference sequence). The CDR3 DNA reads TGTGCCAGCAGTCTGAAAGGGTCCTCTGGAAACACCATATATTTT. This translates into CASSLKGSSGNTIYF.